This T cell receptor (beta chain) originates from a study of shared clonotypes between healthy human individuals. Details on this clone: Its antigen is undetermined.

Profiling relied on immunoSEQ multiplex PCR, and the TCRdb table lists in-frame clones only, not all of them. This table holds 2 million to 2.5 million clones, 90% to 95% found once. Germline CDR1 reads SEHNR; CDR2 reads FQNEAQ (reference sequence). The CDR3 is made up of 16 amino acids. V was pared by 1 base and J by 5 bases, with 14 bases between. Broader study findings: A generally larger estimated richness was seen in naive subsets than in memory subsets. Naive CD4 clonotype sharing across a few donors was about 5%.

Sequencing was performed on naive CD4+ T cells sorted from blood. Subset denoted: CD45RA+ positively selected. J is TRBJ1-4 and V is TRBV7-9; D perhaps matches TRBD1 (5 bases). This TCR derives from a man younger than 35 in good health. This chain's CDR3 is CASSLVGVTANEKLFF. DNA for the CDR3: TGTGCCAGCAGCTTAGTAGGGGTGACGGCGAATGAAAAACTGTTTTTT.